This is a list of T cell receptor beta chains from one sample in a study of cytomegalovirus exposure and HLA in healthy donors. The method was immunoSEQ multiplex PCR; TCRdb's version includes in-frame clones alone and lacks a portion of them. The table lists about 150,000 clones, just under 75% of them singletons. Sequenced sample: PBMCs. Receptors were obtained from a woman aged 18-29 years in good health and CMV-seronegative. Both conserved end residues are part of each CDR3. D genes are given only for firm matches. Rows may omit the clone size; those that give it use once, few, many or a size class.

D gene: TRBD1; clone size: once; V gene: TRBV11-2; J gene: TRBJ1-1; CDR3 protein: CASSLAFSGGTEAFF; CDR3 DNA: TGTGCCAGCAGCTTGGCTTTCTCAGGGGGCACTGAAGCTTTCTTT
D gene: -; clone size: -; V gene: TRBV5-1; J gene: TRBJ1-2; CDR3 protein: CASSLALQGYGYTF; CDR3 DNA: TGCGCCAGCAGCTTGGCCCTGCAGGGCTATGGCTACACCTTC
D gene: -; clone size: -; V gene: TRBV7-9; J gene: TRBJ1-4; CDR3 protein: CASSLGQGLRTNEKLFF; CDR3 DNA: TGTGCCAGCAGCTTGGGGCAGGGGCTTCGAACTAATGAAAAACTGTTTTTT
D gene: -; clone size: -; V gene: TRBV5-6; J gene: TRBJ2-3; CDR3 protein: CASSFGTDTQYF; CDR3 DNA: TGTGCCAGCAGCTTCGGCACAGATACGCAGTATTTT
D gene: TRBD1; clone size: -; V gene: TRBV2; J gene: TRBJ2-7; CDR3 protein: CATGQGESVQYF; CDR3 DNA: TGTGCCACGGGACAGGGAGAAAGCGTACAGTACTTC
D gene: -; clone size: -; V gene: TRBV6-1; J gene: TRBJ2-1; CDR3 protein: CASGPRQDYNEQFF; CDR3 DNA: TGTGCCAGCGGGCCCCGACAAGATTACAATGAGCAGTTCTTC
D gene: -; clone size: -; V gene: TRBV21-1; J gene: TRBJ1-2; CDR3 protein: CASSPRRDRYYGYTF; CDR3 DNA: TGTGCCAGCAGCCCTCGCCGGGACAGGTACTATGGCTACACCTTC
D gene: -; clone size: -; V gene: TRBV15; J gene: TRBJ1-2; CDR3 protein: CATSRGDTAGYGYTF; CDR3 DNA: TGTGCCACCAGCAGAGGGGACACAGCAGGCTATGGCTACACCTTC
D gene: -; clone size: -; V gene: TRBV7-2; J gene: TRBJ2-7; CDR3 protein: CASSPDLLSSYEQYF; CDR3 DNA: TGTGCCAGCAGCCCCGATCTGTTGAGCTCCTACGAGCAGTACTTC
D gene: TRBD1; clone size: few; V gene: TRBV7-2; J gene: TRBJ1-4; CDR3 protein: CASSWRTGNEKLFF; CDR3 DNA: TGTGCCAGCAGCTGGAGGACAGGGAATGAAAAACTGTTTTTT
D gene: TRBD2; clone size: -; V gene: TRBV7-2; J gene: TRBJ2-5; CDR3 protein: CASSLGGGILQETQYF; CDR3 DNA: TGTGCCAGCAGCTTAGGGGGGGGGATTCTCCAAGAGACCCAGTACTTC
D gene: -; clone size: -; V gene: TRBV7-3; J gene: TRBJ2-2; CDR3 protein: CASSLLDRANTGELFF; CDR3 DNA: TGTGCCAGCAGCTTACTGGACAGAGCGAACACCGGGGAGCTGTTTTTT
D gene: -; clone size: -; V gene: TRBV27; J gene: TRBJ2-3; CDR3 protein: CASRIRAPTDTQYF; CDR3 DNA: TGTGCCAGCAGGATCAGGGCCCCAACAGATACGCAGTATTTT
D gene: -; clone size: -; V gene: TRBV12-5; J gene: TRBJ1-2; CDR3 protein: CASGPPEEIYGYTF; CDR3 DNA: TGTGCTAGTGGTCCCCCCGAGGAGATCTATGGCTACACCTTC
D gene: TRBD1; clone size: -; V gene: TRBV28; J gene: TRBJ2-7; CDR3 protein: CASRRTGDSYEQYF; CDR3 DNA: TGTGCCAGCAGAAGGACAGGGGACTCCTACGAGCAGTACTTC
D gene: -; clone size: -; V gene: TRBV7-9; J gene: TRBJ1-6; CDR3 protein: CASSLAGGRSPLHF; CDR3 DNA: TGTGCCAGCAGCTTAGCCGGGGGTAGATCACCCCTCCACTTT
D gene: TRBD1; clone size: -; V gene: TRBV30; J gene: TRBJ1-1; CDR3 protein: CAWSSQGITEAFF; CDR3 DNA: TGTGCCTGGAGTTCACAGGGGATCACTGAAGCTTTCTTT
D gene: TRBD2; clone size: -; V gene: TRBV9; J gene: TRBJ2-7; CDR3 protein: CASSVGAGVSYEQYF; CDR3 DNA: TGTGCCAGCAGCGTGGGTGCGGGGGTATCCTACGAGCAGTACTTC
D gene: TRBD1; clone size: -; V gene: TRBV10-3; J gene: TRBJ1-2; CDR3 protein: CAISAQGNPDGYTF; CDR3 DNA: TGTGCCATCAGTGCACAGGGGAATCCGGATGGCTACACCTTC
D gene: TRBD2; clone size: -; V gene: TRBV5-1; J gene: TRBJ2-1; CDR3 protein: CASSLVTSGKGGDEQFF; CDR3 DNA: TGCGCCAGCAGCTTGGTAACTAGCGGGAAAGGTGGCGATGAGCAGTTCTTC
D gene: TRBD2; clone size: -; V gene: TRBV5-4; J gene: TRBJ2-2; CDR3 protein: CASSPQRGTNTGELFF; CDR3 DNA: TGTGCCAGCAGCCCTCAGCGGGGGACGAACACCGGGGAGCTGTTTTTT
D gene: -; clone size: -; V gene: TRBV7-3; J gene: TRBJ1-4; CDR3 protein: CASSLLGRSSTNEKLFF; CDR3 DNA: TGTGCCAGCAGCTTACTCGGCAGGTCTTCGACTAATGAAAAACTGTTTTTT
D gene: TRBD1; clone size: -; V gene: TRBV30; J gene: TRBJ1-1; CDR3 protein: CAKQGQADDEAFF; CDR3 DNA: TGTGCCAAGCAGGGACAGGCCGACGATGAAGCTTTCTTT
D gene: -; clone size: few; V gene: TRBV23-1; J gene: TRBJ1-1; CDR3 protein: CASRQDRNTEAFF; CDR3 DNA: TGCGCCAGCAGACAGGACAGGAACACTGAAGCTTTCTTT
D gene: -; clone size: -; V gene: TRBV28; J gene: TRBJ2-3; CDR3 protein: CASRSRLFGTDTQYF; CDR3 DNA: TGTGCCAGCAGGTCGCGATTGTTCGGCACAGATACGCAGTATTTT
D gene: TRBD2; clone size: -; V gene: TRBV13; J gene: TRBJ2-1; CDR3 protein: CASSYPGTSGRNEQFF; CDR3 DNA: TGTGCCAGCAGCTACCCCGGGACTAGCGGGAGAAATGAGCAGTTCTTC
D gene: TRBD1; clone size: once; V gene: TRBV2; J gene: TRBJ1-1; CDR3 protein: CASSGTGFSTEAFF; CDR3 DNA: TGTGCCAGCAGTGGGACAGGGTTTAGCACTGAAGCTTTCTTT
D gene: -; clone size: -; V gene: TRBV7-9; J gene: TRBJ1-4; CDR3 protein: CSSSSISGVRDEKLFF; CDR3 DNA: TGTTCCAGCAGCTCAATCTCCGGGGTTCGGGATGAAAAACTGTTTTTT
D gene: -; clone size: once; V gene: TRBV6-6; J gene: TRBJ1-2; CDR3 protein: CASSQYDSYGYTF; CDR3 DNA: TGTGCCAGCAGTCAATACGACAGTTATGGCTACACCTTC
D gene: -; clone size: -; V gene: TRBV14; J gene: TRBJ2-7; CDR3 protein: CASSQDIQTPSYEQYF; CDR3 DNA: TGTGCCAGCAGCCAAGATATTCAGACACCTTCCTACGAGCAGTACTTC
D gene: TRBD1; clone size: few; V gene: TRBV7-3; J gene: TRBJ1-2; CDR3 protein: CASSPGTAYGYTF; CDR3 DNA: TGTGCCAGCAGCCCAGGGACAGCCTATGGCTACACCTTC
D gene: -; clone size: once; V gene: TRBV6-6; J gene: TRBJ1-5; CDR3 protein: CASSYSSLGDQPQHF; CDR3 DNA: TGTGCCAGCAGTTACTCGTCTCTGGGAGATCAGCCCCAGCATTTT
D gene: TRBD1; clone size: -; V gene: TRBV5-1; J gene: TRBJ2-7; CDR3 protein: CASSPEGQDSYEQYF; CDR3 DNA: TGCGCCAGCAGCCCCGAAGGACAGGACTCCTACGAGCAGTACTTC
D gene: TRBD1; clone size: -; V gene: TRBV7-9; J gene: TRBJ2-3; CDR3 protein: CSSSPRRTGATDTQYF; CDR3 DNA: TGTTCCAGCAGCCCTCGGCGGACAGGGGCGACAGATACGCAGTATTTT
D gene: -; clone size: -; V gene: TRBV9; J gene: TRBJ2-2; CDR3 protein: CASSVRQVNTGELFF; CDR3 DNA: TGTGCCAGCAGCGTCCGACAGGTGAACACCGGGGAGCTGTTTTTT
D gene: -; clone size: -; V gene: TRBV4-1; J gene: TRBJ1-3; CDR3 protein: CASSQRGAVAGNTIYF; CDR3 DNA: TGCGCCAGCAGCCAGAGAGGCGCGGTGGCTGGAAACACCATATATTTT
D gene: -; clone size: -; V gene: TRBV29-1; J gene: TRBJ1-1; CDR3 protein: CSALGGYTEAFF; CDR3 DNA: TGCAGCGCCTTGGGGGGATACACTGAAGCTTTCTTT
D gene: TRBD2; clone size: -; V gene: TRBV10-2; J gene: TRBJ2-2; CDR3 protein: CASRGLAGDFGELFF; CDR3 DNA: TGCGCCAGCAGGGGACTAGCGGGAGACTTCGGGGAGCTGTTTTTT
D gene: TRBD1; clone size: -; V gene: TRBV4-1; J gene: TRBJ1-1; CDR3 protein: CASSGPRTGGMNTEAFF; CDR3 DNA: TGCGCCAGCAGCGGACCGCGGACAGGGGGCATGAACACTGAAGCTTTCTTT
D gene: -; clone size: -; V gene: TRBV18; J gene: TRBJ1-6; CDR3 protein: CASSPAQGRNSPLHF; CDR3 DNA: TGTGCCAGCTCACCCGCGCAGGGCCGCAATTCACCCCTCCACTTT
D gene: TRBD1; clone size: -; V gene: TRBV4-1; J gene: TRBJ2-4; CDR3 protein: CASSLGTGIGKNIQYF; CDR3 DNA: TGCGCCAGCAGCCTTGGGACAGGGATCGGCAAAAACATTCAGTACTTC
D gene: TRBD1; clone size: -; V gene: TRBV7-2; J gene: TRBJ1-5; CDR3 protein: CASSLGGQGRNQPQHF; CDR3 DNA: TGTGCCAGCAGCTTAGGGGGACAGGGCCGGAATCAGCCCCAGCATTTT
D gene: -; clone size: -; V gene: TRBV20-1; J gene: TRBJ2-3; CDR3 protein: CSAVATDTQYF; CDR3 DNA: TGCAGTGCTGTGGCAACAGATACGCAGTATTTT
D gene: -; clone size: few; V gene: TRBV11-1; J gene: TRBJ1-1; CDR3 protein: CASSPNPRENTEAFF; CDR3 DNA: TGTGCCAGCAGCCCTAATCCTCGGGAGAACACTGAAGCTTTCTTT
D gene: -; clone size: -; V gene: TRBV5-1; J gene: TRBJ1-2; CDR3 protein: CASSSTEAVGGYTF; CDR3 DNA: TGCGCCAGCAGCTCGACAGAGGCCGTGGGGGGCTACACCTTC
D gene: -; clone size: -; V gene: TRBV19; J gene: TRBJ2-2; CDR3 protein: CASSVRTVGELFF; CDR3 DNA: TGTGCCAGTAGTGTAAGGACAGTCGGGGAGCTGTTTTTT
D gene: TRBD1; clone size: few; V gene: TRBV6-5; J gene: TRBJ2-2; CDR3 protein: CASSYGDRDTGELFF; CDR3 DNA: TGTGCCAGCAGTTACGGGGACAGGGACACCGGGGAGCTGTTTTTT
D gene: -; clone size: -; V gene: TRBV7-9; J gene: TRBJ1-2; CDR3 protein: CSSSLSLTREGYGYTF; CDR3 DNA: TGTTCCAGCAGCTTATCCCTCACCAGGGAGGGCTATGGCTACACCTTC
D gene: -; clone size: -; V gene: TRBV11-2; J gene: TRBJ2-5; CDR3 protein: CASSPGGGRVETQYF; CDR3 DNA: TGTGCCAGCAGCCCCGGCGGGGGCAGGGTGGAGACCCAGTACTTC
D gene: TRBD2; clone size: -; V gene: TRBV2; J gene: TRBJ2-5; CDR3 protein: CASKREGPGYQETQYF; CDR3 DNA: TGTGCCAGCAAAAGGGAGGGACCCGGGTACCAAGAGACCCAGTACTTC
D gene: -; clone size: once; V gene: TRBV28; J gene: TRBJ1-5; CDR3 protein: CASIAPQGSNQPQHF; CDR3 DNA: TGTGCCAGCATTGCCCCACAGGGAAGCAATCAGCCCCAGCATTTT
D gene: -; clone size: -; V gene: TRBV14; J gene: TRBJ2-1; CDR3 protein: CASSQDSAISSYNEQFF; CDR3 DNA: TGTGCCAGCAGCCAAGATTCCGCGATTAGCTCCTACAATGAGCAGTTCTTC
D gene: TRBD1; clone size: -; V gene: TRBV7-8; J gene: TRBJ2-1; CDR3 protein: CASSRTGSPYNEQFF; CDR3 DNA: TGTGCCAGCAGCCGGACAGGGAGCCCCTACAATGAGCAGTTCTTC
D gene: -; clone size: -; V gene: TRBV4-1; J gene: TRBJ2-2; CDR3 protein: CASSQERQGLYGELFF; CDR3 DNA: TGCGCCAGCAGCCAAGAAAGGCAGGGCCTGTACGGGGAGCTGTTTTTT
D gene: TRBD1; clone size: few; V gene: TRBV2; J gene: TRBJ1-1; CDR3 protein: CASSGQPNTEAFF; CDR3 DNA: TGTGCCAGCTCGGGACAGCCGAACACTGAAGCTTTCTTT
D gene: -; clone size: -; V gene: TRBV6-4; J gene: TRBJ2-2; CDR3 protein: CASSPSGETGELFF; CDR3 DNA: TGTGCCAGCAGTCCCAGCGGAGAGACCGGGGAGCTGTTTTTT